Listed below are T cell receptor beta chains from one sample, sequenced in a study of blood T cells in healthy people across ages. TCRdb called the 5' RACE reads again in MiXCR, with one record for every CDR3 protein. The top ten clones hold more than 6% of a sample with about 1.4 million distinct CDR3 sequences, approximately 59% of them seen once. The sample was blood. The receptors were gathered from a man aged 18 to 30 in good health. CDR3s include the opening cysteine and the closing phenylalanine or tryptophan. A D gene is named only where the DNA matches it firmly. Size values are once, few and many counts, or a class for expanded clones, and some rows have none.

j_gene: TRBJ2-3
abundance: few
d_gene: TRBD1
v_gene: TRBV20-1
CDR3nt: TGCAGTGCCCCGACAGGGGGTGCGCAGTATTTT
CDR3aa: CSAPTGGAQYF

j_gene: TRBJ1-2
abundance: -
d_gene: TRBD1
v_gene: TRBV5-1
CDR3nt: TGCGCCAGCAGCTATAAACAGGGGAACTATGGCTACACCTTC
CDR3aa: CASSYKQGNYGYTF

j_gene: TRBJ2-7
abundance: few
d_gene: -
v_gene: TRBV6-5
CDR3nt: TGTGCCAGCCGACTAGGACAGGCCTACGAGCAGTACTTC
CDR3aa: CASRLGQAYEQYF

j_gene: TRBJ2-1
abundance: few
d_gene: -
v_gene: TRBV6-1
CDR3nt: TGTGCCAGCAGTGAAGTCCCGAGACGTAACAATGAGCAGTTCTTC
CDR3aa: CASSEVPRRNNEQFF

j_gene: TRBJ2-5
abundance: many
d_gene: TRBD1
v_gene: TRBV12-3/TRBV12-4
CDR3nt: TGTGCCAGCAGTTCAGGGGGAGAGACCCAGTACTTC
CDR3aa: CASSSGGETQYF

j_gene: TRBJ2-5
abundance: few
d_gene: TRBD2
v_gene: TRBV25-1
CDR3nt: TGTGCCAGCAGCCACGGGGCTAGCGGGGTAGAGACCCAGTACTTC
CDR3aa: CASSHGASGVETQYF

j_gene: TRBJ2-6
abundance: few
d_gene: -
v_gene: TRBV4-1
CDR3nt: TGCGCCAGCAGCCATCTGGGGGGTCCTGGGGCCAACGTCCTGACTTTC
CDR3aa: CASSHLGGPGANVLTF

j_gene: TRBJ1-2
abundance: -
d_gene: -
v_gene: TRBV5-1
CDR3nt: TGCGCCAGCAGCTTGGCACGAGGGGAAGTTAGTTATGGCTACACCTTC
CDR3aa: CASSLARGEVSYGYTF

j_gene: TRBJ2-6
abundance: -
d_gene: -
v_gene: TRBV6-5
CDR3nt: TGTGCCAGTAAATTCGGGCGGGGCTCTGGGGCCAACGTCCTGACTTTC
CDR3aa: CASKFGRGSGANVLTF

j_gene: TRBJ2-1
abundance: -
d_gene: -
v_gene: TRBV6-5
CDR3nt: TGTGCCAGCAGTTACGGGCAGGTAGCCCACAATGAGCAGTTCTTC
CDR3aa: CASSYGQVAHNEQFF

j_gene: TRBJ2-1
abundance: -
d_gene: -
v_gene: TRBV12-5
CDR3nt: TGTGCTAGTGGTTTCAATATCCGGGACAACTACAATGAGCAGTTCTTC
CDR3aa: CASGFNIRDNYNEQFF

j_gene: TRBJ2-7
abundance: -
d_gene: TRBD2
v_gene: TRBV19
CDR3nt: TGTGCCAGTTCGGGACGGGAGGCCCACTACGAGCAGTACTTC
CDR3aa: CASSGREAHYEQYF

j_gene: TRBJ2-4
abundance: few
d_gene: -
v_gene: TRBV28
CDR3nt: TGTGCCAGCTCCACAGGGGAGGTCATTCAGTACTTC
CDR3aa: CASSTGEVIQYF

j_gene: TRBJ2-2
abundance: -
d_gene: -
v_gene: TRBV27
CDR3nt: TGTGCCAGCAGTCCCCGAGTTGCCGGGGAGCTGTTTTTT
CDR3aa: CASSPRVAGELFF

j_gene: TRBJ2-7
abundance: -
d_gene: TRBD2
v_gene: TRBV4-1
CDR3nt: TGCGCCAGCAGCCATCTAGCGGGGGGGTCGTCCGAGCAGTACTTC
CDR3aa: CASSHLAGGSSEQYF

j_gene: TRBJ2-7
abundance: -
d_gene: TRBD1
v_gene: TRBV7-6
CDR3nt: TGTGCCAGCAGCAAATATTCCGGGACAGGGTATTACGAGCAGTACTTC
CDR3aa: CASSKYSGTGYYEQYF

j_gene: TRBJ2-1
abundance: -
d_gene: -
v_gene: TRBV29-1
CDR3nt: TGCAGCGCTGGGGCTACCACCGCATACAATGAGCAGTTCTTC
CDR3aa: CSAGATTAYNEQFF

j_gene: TRBJ2-7
abundance: few
d_gene: -
v_gene: TRBV29-1
CDR3nt: TGCAGCGTTGTTCTGAGCGCGAACGAGCAGTACTTC
CDR3aa: CSVVLSANEQYF

j_gene: TRBJ2-7
abundance: -
d_gene: -
v_gene: TRBV29-1
CDR3nt: TGCAGCGCCCAAGGGGTAACCTACGAGCAGTACTTC
CDR3aa: CSAQGVTYEQYF

j_gene: TRBJ2-5
abundance: -
d_gene: -
v_gene: TRBV20-1
CDR3nt: TGCAGTGCCACTAGACAGCAAGAGACCCAGTACTTC
CDR3aa: CSATRQQETQYF

j_gene: TRBJ1-1
abundance: -
d_gene: -
v_gene: TRBV3-1
CDR3nt: TGTGCCAGCAGCCGGGAACAGGGCGAAGCTTTCTTT
CDR3aa: CASSREQGEAFF

j_gene: TRBJ2-3
abundance: few
d_gene: TRBD2
v_gene: TRBV15
CDR3nt: TGTGCCACCAGCAGAGCCGGGACTAGGATTGTCTCAGATACGCAGTATTTT
CDR3aa: CATSRAGTRIVSDTQYF

j_gene: TRBJ2-7
abundance: few
d_gene: TRBD2
v_gene: TRBV10-3
CDR3nt: TGTGCCATCAGTGAGTCACTAGCGGGAGACTACGAGCAGTACTTC
CDR3aa: CAISESLAGDYEQYF

j_gene: TRBJ2-7
abundance: -
d_gene: -
v_gene: TRBV6-5
CDR3nt: TGTGCCAGCAGTTCCGGGGGTGACTACGAGCAGTACTTC
CDR3aa: CASSSGGDYEQYF

j_gene: TRBJ2-5
abundance: few
d_gene: -
v_gene: TRBV7-2
CDR3nt: TGTGCCAGCAGACCGAGCGGGTCCCCGCCTATTGAAGAGACCCAGTACTTC
CDR3aa: CASRPSGSPPIEETQYF

j_gene: TRBJ2-7
abundance: -
d_gene: -
v_gene: TRBV20-1
CDR3nt: TGCAGTGCTAGTTACGGAGCCAACGGGTACGAGCAGTACTTC
CDR3aa: CSASYGANGYEQYF

j_gene: TRBJ2-4
abundance: -
d_gene: TRBD2
v_gene: TRBV27
CDR3nt: TGTGCAACCGCCAAAAGGACTAGCGGGAAAAACATTCAGTACTTC
CDR3aa: CATAKRTSGKNIQYF

j_gene: TRBJ1-5
abundance: -
d_gene: TRBD1
v_gene: TRBV25-1
CDR3nt: TGTGCCAGCAGTAACAACGACAGGGGAGGCAATCAGCCCCAGCATTTT
CDR3aa: CASSNNDRGGNQPQHF

j_gene: TRBJ2-2
abundance: -
d_gene: TRBD1
v_gene: TRBV5-1
CDR3nt: TGCGCCAGCAGCTCCCGATCCCGGGACAGGGTCGGGGAGCTGTTTTTT
CDR3aa: CASSSRSRDRVGELFF

j_gene: TRBJ1-2
abundance: -
d_gene: -
v_gene: TRBV29-1
CDR3nt: TGCAGCGTCGGGAAGGGCCGTGGCTACACCTTC
CDR3aa: CSVGKGRGYTF

j_gene: TRBJ2-1
abundance: -
d_gene: -
v_gene: TRBV14
CDR3nt: TGTGCCGGCAGCCAAGGGGCACCGACATACAATGAGCAGTTCTTC
CDR3aa: CAGSQGAPTYNEQFF

j_gene: TRBJ2-7
abundance: few
d_gene: -
v_gene: TRBV4-1
CDR3nt: TGCGCCAGCAGCCCCTCCTCCAATATGGGGTCCTACGAGCAGTACTTC
CDR3aa: CASSPSSNMGSYEQYF

j_gene: TRBJ1-1
abundance: -
d_gene: -
v_gene: TRBV7-2
CDR3nt: TGTGCCAGCAGCCTAGAGGTGTACACTGAAGCTTTCTTT
CDR3aa: CASSLEVYTEAFF

j_gene: TRBJ2-7
abundance: -
d_gene: TRBD1
v_gene: TRBV10-3
CDR3nt: TGTGCCACCACCCGGACAGGAAGCTCCTACGAGCAGTACTTC
CDR3aa: CATTRTGSSYEQYF

j_gene: TRBJ1-6
abundance: -
d_gene: -
v_gene: TRBV14
CDR3nt: TGTGCCAGCAGCCAAGATCCAGTCGGTTCACCCCTCCACTTT
CDR3aa: CASSQDPVGSPLHF

j_gene: TRBJ2-3
abundance: -
d_gene: -
v_gene: TRBV6-2/TRBV6-3
CDR3nt: TGTGCCAGCGGTTATTCTGATACGCAGTATTTT
CDR3aa: CASGYSDTQYF

j_gene: TRBJ2-5
abundance: -
d_gene: TRBD2
v_gene: TRBV28
CDR3nt: TGTGCCAGCAGTCCACTCATCCTAGCGGGGATAGGGGAGACCCAGTACTTC
CDR3aa: CASSPLILAGIGETQYF

j_gene: TRBJ1-6
abundance: few
d_gene: -
v_gene: TRBV5-1
CDR3nt: TGCGCCAGCAGCTCCTCCGGGCCGAGAGAATCACCCCTCCACTTT
CDR3aa: CASSSSGPRESPLHF

j_gene: TRBJ2-5
abundance: -
d_gene: -
v_gene: TRBV6-2/TRBV6-3
CDR3nt: TGTGCCAGCAGTTACCCAACTATGGAGACCCAGTACTTC
CDR3aa: CASSYPTMETQYF

j_gene: TRBJ2-1
abundance: -
d_gene: TRBD2
v_gene: TRBV7-9
CDR3nt: TGTGCCAGCAGCTTACCGGGACTAGTCAGTGGTGGCTCCTACAATGAGCAGTTCTTC
CDR3aa: CASSLPGLVSGGSYNEQFF

j_gene: TRBJ1-6
abundance: few
d_gene: TRBD1
v_gene: TRBV7-9
CDR3nt: TGTGCCAGCAGCCCCCGGGACAGGGGAGGATCACCCCTCCACTTT
CDR3aa: CASSPRDRGGSPLHF

j_gene: TRBJ1-5
abundance: once
d_gene: -
v_gene: TRBV20-1
CDR3nt: TGCAGTGCTAGAGGTAAAGGCAATCAGCCCCAGCATTTT
CDR3aa: CSARGKGNQPQHF

j_gene: TRBJ2-4
abundance: -
d_gene: -
v_gene: TRBV4-1
CDR3nt: TGCGCCAGCAGCCAAGATAGGAGGAACATTCAGTACTTC
CDR3aa: CASSQDRRNIQYF

j_gene: TRBJ2-1
abundance: few
d_gene: -
v_gene: TRBV20-1
CDR3nt: TGCAGGATCAGTGCCGCGCTGGGGCAGTTCTTC
CDR3aa: CRISAALGQFF

j_gene: TRBJ2-7
abundance: few
d_gene: TRBD1
v_gene: TRBV29-1
CDR3nt: TGCAGCGCTTCGGGACAGGTCTTGAACGAGCAGTACTTC
CDR3aa: CSASGQVLNEQYF

j_gene: TRBJ2-5
abundance: many
d_gene: -
v_gene: TRBV7-9
CDR3nt: TGTGCCAGCAGCTCCTCGGGCGAGACCCAGTACTTC
CDR3aa: CASSSSGETQYF

j_gene: TRBJ2-4
abundance: few
d_gene: -
v_gene: TRBV27
CDR3nt: TGTGCCAGCAGTTTAATTTCCGAGGACATTCAGTACTTC
CDR3aa: CASSLISEDIQYF